Listed here is a single T cell receptor beta chain. Its antigen is undetermined. It was unsorted whole blood that yielded blood RNA, and germline DNA was also extracted. V lost 2 bases and J lost 12, with 26 bases in between. The CDR3 consists of 16 residues. Germline V CDR1 and CDR2: MNHNY, SVGAGI (reference sequence). The record originates from a study of tumor-infiltrating lymphocytes in primary liver carcinoma. Turning to the study itself: The patients presented with primary liver carcinoma, which was managed through surgical resection. Overall study findings and caveats: Blood fell significantly below tumors in its top-250-clone fraction (p = 0.039). Researchers found tumor-adjacent and tumor-blood pairs overlapped less than tumor region pairs.

A primer matching the constant region was used to make TCR beta cDNA from approximately 520 ng of total RNA. Slightly modified ARM-PCR, run as three nested multiplex PCR rounds, produced the TCR beta libraries. Investigators reported that the first two PCR rounds, at 10 to 11 cycles each, used TRBV1-TRBV30 forward primers with a C-beta reverse primer. TCRdb analysed the multiplex PCR reads with MiXCR anew, one entry per CDR3 protein. The sample consists of 330,000 or so distinct CDR3 sequences, around 60% of them appearing once. The rearrangement joins TRBV6-6 to TRBJ2-7, with D perhaps given as TRBD1 or TRBD2 (6 bases each). The sequencing input was peripheral blood. This TCR came from a man aged 35-49 years with primary liver carcinoma and hepatitis B virus infection. The CDR3 DNA reads as TGTGCCAGCAGTTACCTACGAAGGGGGGTTACCTACGAGGGGTACTTC. Translation: CASSYLRRGVTYEGYF.